The source of this T cell receptor (beta chain) is a study of blood T cell repertoires in COVID-19. Study as a whole: Sites in the United States, Italy and Spain provided acute and convalescent COVID-19 samples. T cells, B-cell-depleted T cells, or PBMCs supplied cDNA or gDNA.

The CDR3 length is 19 residues. Trimming cost V 1 base and J 5 bases, with 24 bases left between them. The V gene's germline CDR1 is SGHAT and CDR2 FQNNGV. In the study's own analysis: Reference gene primer amplification in the assay estimated nucleated cell counts. The data were produced by immunoSEQ multiplex PCR, yet TCRdb's version contains in-frame clones alone and is incomplete. That table gives V, J and clone size, and the DNA gave D and trimming. Among about 160,000 clones listed, 65% to 85% were seen once. This chain uses TRBV11-2 with TRBJ2-1; tentative D call: TRBD2 (5 bases). The sequencing sample was made of PBMCs or T cells enriched from blood (not recorded which). The clonotype was recovered from a woman aged 40 to 49 with acute COVID-19. The CDR3 coding sequence is TGTGCCAGCAGCTTAGTAGAGGGTACCACGCTGGCAACTGACAATGAGCAGTTCTTC. It is translated as CASSLVEGTTLATDNEQFF.